Listed below are T cell receptor beta chains from one sample, sequenced in a study of radiation and T cells in renal cell carcinoma. The protocol was immunoSEQ multiplex PCR, while the TCRdb copy is restricted to in-frame clones and leaves out a portion. The sample consists of about 78,000 clones, 80% to 90% of them appearing once. The source was blood, collected from a patient whose treatment included radiotherapy and nephrectomy. The receptors were sampled from a woman in her seventies with renal cell carcinoma. Both conserved end residues are part of each CDR3. The D gene is left open where the match is weak. Rows give clone size only sometimes, using once, few, many, or a class for an expanded clone.

D gene	clone size	V gene	J gene	CDR3 DNA	CDR3 protein
.	.	TRBV7-9	TRBJ1-4	TGTGCCAGCAGCTTACAGGGTGACGCCGAAAAACTGTTTTTT	CASSLQGDAEKLFF
.	.	TRBV5-1	TRBJ1-2	TGCGCCAGCAGCTTGGAGAACTATGGCTACACCTTC	CASSLENYGYTF
TRBD1	once	TRBV5-1	TRBJ2-4	TGCGCCAGCAGCCTGGAGACAGGGGGCCAAAACATTCAGTACTTC	CASSLETGGQNIQYF
.	.	TRBV2	TRBJ2-7	TGTGCCAGCAGTGACTTAGGGACGGGTTACGAGCAGTACTTC	CASSDLGTGYEQYF
TRBD1	.	TRBV7-2	TRBJ2-7	TGTGCCAGCAGCCGTTTTTCGGGGACAGGGATTACCCACTACGAGCAGTACTTC	CASSRFSGTGITHYEQYF
.	.	TRBV28	TRBJ2-4	TGTGCCAGCAGTTTGACAGGTCTTAAAAACATTCAGTACTTC	CASSLTGLKNIQYF
TRBD1	.	TRBV15	TRBJ1-5	TGTGCCACCAGCGAGGGGACAGGGCTCAATCAGCCCCAGCATTTT	CATSEGTGLNQPQHF
TRBD1	.	TRBV19	TRBJ1-3	TGTGCCAGTAGTACCCCTTCAGGGGGCTCTGGAAACACCATATATTTT	CASSTPSGGSGNTIYF
.	.	TRBV19	TRBJ2-1	TGTGCCAGTAGTGTCCCGGGCCTATTAGATGAGCAGTTCTTC	CASSVPGLLDEQFF
.	.	TRBV11-3	TRBJ2-2	TGTGCCAGCAGCTTCTCCGTAACCGGGGAGCTGTTTTTT	CASSFSVTGELFF
TRBD2	.	TRBV5-4	TRBJ2-3	TGTGCCAGCAGTTCTCCTAGCGGGGGCACAGATACGCAGTATTTT	CASSSPSGGTDTQYF
.	.	TRBV7-9	TRBJ1-1	TGTGCCAGCAGCTTAAAGCCCGGGACCGCAGTCCTCGAAGCTTTCTTT	CASSLKPGTAVLEAFF
.	.	TRBV28	TRBJ1-2	TGTGCCACCACAGCGGGGGCATTGAATGGCTACACCTTC	CATTAGALNGYTF
TRBD2	.	TRBV5-4	TRBJ2-5	TGTGCCAGCAGCCCGGGGACTAGCGGGGGGCGAGAGACCCAGTACTTC	CASSPGTSGGRETQYF
.	.	TRBV7-2	TRBJ1-3	TGTGCCAGCAGCTTAGCGAAGGCAGGGTCAGGAAACACCATATATTTT	CASSLAKAGSGNTIYF
.	.	TRBV7-6	TRBJ2-5	TGTGCCAGCAGCTTACTGCAAGAGACCCAGTACTTC	CASSLLQETQYF
TRBD1	.	TRBV11-3	TRBJ2-1	TGTGCCAGCACCCAGGGGGACAGGGTCCACAATGAGCAGTTCTTC	CASTQGDRVHNEQFF
.	few	TRBV19	TRBJ2-2	TGTGCCAGCTCCCTCGACGGCCTCGGGGAGCTGTTTTTT	CASSLDGLGELFF
.	.	TRBV28	TRBJ1-1	TGTGCCAGCAGTTTAATTTGGAACACTGAAGCTTTCTTT	CASSLIWNTEAFF
.	.	TRBV10-3	TRBJ2-1	TGTGCCATCAGCAAGGACTACACCTACAATGAGCAGTTCTTC	CAISKDYTYNEQFF
.	.	TRBV5-5	TRBJ1-2	TGTGCCAGCAGCCGAACCTATGGCTACACCTTC	CASSRTYGYTF
TRBD1	once	TRBV5-1	TRBJ1-3	TGCGCCAGCAGCTTGGTGGGGGGACAGTTAAGCTCTGGAAACACCATATATTTT	CASSLVGGQLSSGNTIYF
TRBD1	once	TRBV28	TRBJ1-1	TGTGCCACCTTTGGAGGGGGCGGTAACACTGAAGCTTTCTTT	CATFGGGGNTEAFF
.	.	TRBV19	TRBJ1-5	TGTGCCAGTAGTATAGATACGGGAGGGGCGAGCAATCAGCCCCAGCATTTT	CASSIDTGGASNQPQHF
TRBD1	.	TRBV2	TRBJ1-2	TGTGCCAGCAAGGGCCAGGGGGGGTCCTATGGCTACACCTTC	CASKGQGGSYGYTF
TRBD1	.	TRBV19	TRBJ2-7	TGTGCCACCAGGGGGGACAGGAGCTCCTACGAGCAGTACTTC	CATRGDRSSYEQYF
.	.	TRBV27	TRBJ1-2	TGTGCCAGCAGTTTGGGGGGGAGATACCCTAACTATGGCTACACCTTC	CASSLGGRYPNYGYTF
TRBD1	.	TRBV19	TRBJ1-6	TGTGCCAGTAGTACGGACAGGAGGGGTTCACCCCTCCACTTT	CASSTDRRGSPLHF